The next 18 T cell receptor beta chains were all read from a single sample in a study of blood T cell repertoires in COVID-19. Using immunoSEQ multiplex PCR, the repertoire was profiled, and TCRdb retains in-frame clones only, with some absent. Of around 260,000 clones listed, approximately 91% are singletons. The material sequenced was peripheral blood. These receptors all come from a young woman with COVID-19, enrolled during active disease.

The genes are TRBV7-2 and TRBJ2-7, with 7 positions matching TRBD2. This CDR3 is 16 amino acids long. The V and J ends lost 1 base and 4 bases, in that order; junction bases with no gene match: 10. From germline, CDR1 is SGHTA and CDR2 FQGNSA. The CDR3 region has the DNA TGTGCCAGCAGCTTAGTGGGGGGGTCCGGGGGATACGAGCAGTACTTC. It encodes CASSLVGGSGGYEQYF.

The CDR3 DNA is TGTGCCTGGAGTGACCAATGGGACAGAGGGAGGGAAAAACTGTTTTTT. Translating it yields CAWSDQWDRGREKLFF. V and J are TRBV30 and TRBJ1-4; 7 bases match TRBD1. The V and J ends lost 1 base and 8 bases, in that order; junction bases with no gene match: 13. Germline V lookup: CDR1 GTSNPN, CDR2 SVGIG (reference sequence). The CDR3 covers 16 residues.

Details on this clone: Other DNA sequences of this sample code for an identical CDR3. The chain employs TRBV4-1 and TRBJ1-1; no clear D gene. The germline gives CDR1 MGHRA, CDR2 YSYEKL. V lost 1 base and J lost 2, with 8 bases in between. The CDR3 is 14 amino acids. The DNA of the CDR3 is TGCGCCAGCAGCCAAGTTACAGTAAACACTGAAGCTTTCTTT. This sequence encodes CASSQVTVNTEAFF.

The gene calls are TRBV28 and TRBJ2-7; D possibly corresponds to TRBD1 (7 bases). This CDR3 region has 14 residues. V was trimmed by 5 bases and J by 3 bases, leaving 14 bases between them. Germline-derived CDR1 and CDR2 are MDHEN and SYDVKM. CDR3 region: CASSPAGQHYEQYF. In DNA, the CDR3 is TGTGCCAGCAGTCCCGCGGGACAGCACTACGAGCAGTACTTC. The variable domain in full, completed from reference TRBV28 and TRBJ2-7, reads DVKVTQSSRYLVKRTGEKVFLECVQDMDHENMFWYRQDPGLGLRLIYFSYDVKMKEKGDIPEGYSVSREKKERFSLILESASTNQTSMYLCASSPAGQHYEQYFGPGTRLTVT.

The chain recombines TRBV6-5 with TRBJ2-3, with 10 bases aligning to TRBD2. The germline V gene has CDR1 MNHEY and CDR2 SVGAGI. The CDR3 extends over 15 amino acids. The ends lost 7 bases at V and 1 base at J; junction bases unmatched: 5. CDR3 DNA: TGTGCCAGCAATAGGGGGACTAGCGGCACAGATACGCAGTATTTT. The encoded protein is CASNRGTSGTDTQYF.

V gene TRBV3-1 (or the pseudogene TRBV3-2) combines with J gene TRBJ2-7; 11 nucleotides line up with TRBD1. CDR3 length: 16 residues. Germline V gives CDR1 LGHDT, CDR2 YNNKEL (reference sequence). V gave up 5 bases and J gave up 1 base; unmatched junction bases: 7. CDR3 amino acids: CASSSRTGGSSYEQYF. CDR3 coding DNA: TGTGCCAGCAGCTCCCGGACAGGGGGCTCTTCCTACGAGCAGTACTTC.

A note on this clone: The same CDR3 arises from other DNA sequences in this sample as well. The chain recombines TRBV5-1 with TRBJ1-1; D is ambiguous. The CDR3 totals 14 residues. CDR1 and CDR2 from the germline V gene are SGHRS and YFSETQ. The V end was cut by 0 bases, the J end by 1 base, with 7 bases between. This chain's CDR3 is CASSLGAGNTEAFF. The CDR3 bases are TGCGCCAGCAGCTTGGGTGCAGGGAACACTGAAGCTTTCTTT.

The chain has TRBV30 and TRBJ1-1, with 8 bases matching TRBD1. Germline CDR1 is GTSNPN and CDR2 is SVGIG (reference sequence). V lost 5 bases to trimming and J lost 5 bases; unmatched junction nucleotides: 4. This CDR3 region has 12 residues. The CDR3 sequence is CAWGRGRTEAFF. CDR3 bases: TGTGCCTGGGGCAGGGGGCGGACTGAAGCTTTCTTT.

This clone was counted ten times or more. This chain uses TRBV6-5 with TRBJ1-2; weak D call: TRBD1 (5 bases). This CDR3 has 13 residues. With 4 bases removed from V and 7 bases from J, the gap between germline ends came to 13 bases. CDR1 is MNHEY, CDR2 SVGAGI, per germline. CDR3 sequence: CASSLTSGLGYTF. The CDR3 coding sequence is TGTGCCAGCAGTTTAACCTCAGGGCTTGGCTACACCTTC.

DNA of the CDR3: TGTGCCAGTAGTATGGGACAGGATGAATATGGCTACACCTTC. This translates into CASSMGQDEYGYTF. The rearrangement links TRBV19 to TRBJ1-2; 8 bases are a match to TRBD1. The CDR3 spans 14 residues. CDR1 and CDR2 from the germline V gene are LNHDA and SQIVND (reference sequence). Trimming at V came to 3 bases and at J to 5 bases, leaving 5 bases not matched to a gene.

This chain uses TRBV7-9 with TRBJ2-2; TRBD1 matches at 9 bases. Trimming cost V 1 base and J 3 bases; bases outside gene matches: 6. Germline V gene sequence: CDR1 SEHNR, CDR2 FQNEAQ (reference sequence). The CDR3 consists of 17 residues. Here the CDR3 DNA reads TGTGCCAGCAGCTTAGGGTACGGGACAGGGCACACCGGGGAGCTGTTTTTT. It specifies CASSLGYGTGHTGELFF.

The chain is built from TRBV18 and TRBJ1-1; D not resolved. Between the trimmed V and J ends, which lost 3 bases and 1 base, there was a span of 15 bases. CDR3 size: 16 residues. CDR1 KGHSH and CDR2 LQKENI come from the germline V gene. CDR3 nucleotides: TGTGCCAGCTCACCCTCCTCAACGGAGTGGAACACTGAAGCTTTCTTT. Amino acid sequence: CASSPSSTEWNTEAFF.

CDR3 in DNA: TGTGCCTGGAGAACGGGACTCCTCACCGGGGAGCTGTTTTTT. Amino acids: CAWRTGLLTGELFF. The J gene is TRBJ2-2, the V gene TRBV30, with D perhaps matching TRBD2 (6 bases). This CDR3 has 14 amino acids. Between the trimmed V and J ends, which lost 3 bases and 4 bases, there was a span of 12 bases. Germline V CDR1 and CDR2: GTSNPN, SVGIG (reference sequence).

The chain couples TRBV6-5 to TRBJ1-1; D is uncertain. Trimming took 0 bases from V and 11 from J, leaving 13 bases between them. Germline CDR1 reads MNHEY; CDR2 reads SVGAGI. This CDR3 region has 13 residues. CDR3 sequence (DNA): TGTGCCAGCAGTTACTCCGGGTTCCCGATGGCTTTCTTT. Its protein product is CASSYSGFPMAFF.

The chain uses TRBV27 and TRBJ1-2; D might be TRBD1 (6 bases). The V end lost 5 bases, the J end lost 1 base, and 11 bases lay between the germline ends. This CDR3 is 14 amino acids long. Looked up from germline, CDR1 is MNHEY and CDR2 is SMNVEV (reference sequence). The CDR3 DNA is TGTGCCAGCAGTCCAGGGGCGTTTAACTATGGCTACACCTTC. It codes for CASSPGAFNYGYTF.

The chain employs TRBV18 and TRBJ1-5, with TRBD1 as a possible D gene (6 bases). Germline CDR1 KGHSH, CDR2 LQKENI. The CDR3 totals 13 residues. Trimming left V 3 bases short and J 9 bases short, with 12 bases between. The CDR3 spells CASSPDRNMPQHF. CDR3 in DNA: TGTGCCAGCTCACCCGACAGGAACATGCCCCAGCATTTT.

The chain carries TRBV4-1 and TRBJ1-1, with TRBD1 as a possible D gene (6 bases). This CDR3 spans 15 amino acids. From germline, CDR1 is MGHRA and CDR2 YSYEKL. V lost 4 bases and J 0 bases, leaving 12 bases between the germline ends. The CDR3 sequence: CASSRAQGMNTEAFF. In nucleotides, the CDR3 is TGCGCCAGCAGCCGAGCCCAGGGGATGAACACTGAAGCTTTCTTT.

CDR3 sequence reads: CASSLLAGGLYEQYF. As DNA, the CDR3 is TGTGCCAGCAGCTTATTAGCGGGAGGGCTCTACGAGCAGTACTTC. This chain joins TRBV7-2 and TRBJ2-7, with TRBD2 identical over 11 bases. Germline loops: CDR1 SGHTA, CDR2 FQGNSA. V was pared by 2 bases and J by 3 bases, with 3 bases of the junction left unmatched. The CDR3 totals 15 residues. Supplemented by reference TRBV7-2 and TRBJ2-7, the full variable domain reads GAGVSQSPSNKVTEKGKDVELRCDPISGHTALYWYRQSLGQGLEFLIYFQGNSAPDKSGLPSDRFSAERTGGSVSTLTIQRTQQEDSAVYLCASSLLAGGLYEQYFGPGTRLTVT.